Presented here are 31 T cell receptor beta chains from one specimen sequenced in a study of blood T cell repertoires in COVID-19 (TCRdb year 2020). Library preparation used the immunoSEQ multiplex PCR assay. The table comes from immuneACCESS by way of TCRdb, which keeps in-frame sequences with V and J called. Part of the clones is missing from these tables; in studies checked, under half for an unresolved V gene and the rest for unknown reasons. This sample is represented by roughly 190,000 clones; nearly 90% of them were singletons. The top ten clonotypes cover around a fifth of the sample. Sequencing input: peripheral blood. These receptors all stem from a man between 60 and 75 years old with active or convalescent COVID-19.

The CDR3 DNA sequence: TGTGCCAGCAGTAGGGGACAGGGGAATGCCTACGAGCAGTACTTC. Its protein is CASSRGQGNAYEQYF. V gene TRBV6-5 combines with J gene TRBJ2-7, with 10 bases identical to TRBD1. This CDR3 contains 15 residues. The V segment lost 5 bases and the J segment 2 bases; nucleotides outside the gene matches: 6. The germline V gene has CDR1 MNHEY and CDR2 SVGAGI.

This chain uses TRBV21-1 with TRBJ1-2. TRBV21-1 is termed a pseudogene. The CDR3 contains 13 residues. The CDR3 here is CASSKMSYYGYTF. The CDR3 nucleotides read TGTGCCAGCAGCAAAATGAGTTACTATGGCTACACCTTC.

The chain links TRBV10-2 to TRBJ2-2; TRBD2 is a possible D gene (7 bases). The CDR3 is 14 residues long. Germline values: CDR1 WSHSY, CDR2 SAAADI. Deletions cut 3 bases from V and 7 bases from J, with 12 bases between. The CDR3 here is CASSDNGGRGELFF. DNA for the CDR3: TGCGCCAGCAGTGACAACGGGGGGCGCGGGGAGCTGTTTTTT.

V usage is TRBV5-1 and J usage is TRBJ1-3; 8 nucleotides align to TRBD1. The ends lost 0 bases at V and 0 bases at J; junction bases unmatched: 2. Germline V gene sequence: CDR1 SGHRS, CDR2 YFSETQ. CDR3 size: 16 residues. CDR3 amino acids: CASSLAGQGSGNTIYF. The CDR3 DNA reads TGCGCCAGCAGCTTGGCTGGACAGGGCTCTGGAAACACCATATATTTT.

This chain uses TRBV19 with TRBJ2-7; a possible D gene is TRBD1 (5 bases). The CDR3 is 15 residues long. V shed 3 bases and J shed 2 bases, with 14 bases lying between them. Germline V gene data show CDR1 as LNHDA and CDR2 as SQIVND (reference sequence). CDR3 bases: TGTGCCAGTAGTATTTCGACAGCAGAAACCTACGAGCAGTACTTC. This encodes CASSISTAETYEQYF.

This clone was counted between two and nine times. The chain is built from TRBV2 and TRBJ1-5; TRBD1 matches 7 bases. The CDR3 is 13 amino acids. Germline V CDR1 and CDR2: SNHLY, FYNNEI. With 5 bases clipped from V and 6 bases from J, the junction kept 4 bases outside the gene matches. The CDR3 region is CASSPDRVQPQHF. CDR3 nucleotide sequence: TGTGCCAGCAGTCCTGACAGGGTTCAGCCCCAGCATTTT. Based on the CDR3 plus reference TRBV2 and TRBJ1-5, the full variable domain is EPEVTQTPSHQVTQMGQEVILRCVPISNHLYFYWYRQILGQKVEFLVSFYNNEISEKSEIFDDQFSVERPDGSNFTLKIRSTKLEDSAMYFCASSPDRVQPQHFGDGTRLSIL.

V usage is TRBV7-2 and J usage is TRBJ2-3; 7 bases line up with TRBD2. The CDR3 runs 18 residues. J was trimmed by 3 bases and V by 1 base; bases with no gene match: 13. From germline, CDR1 is SGHTA and CDR2 FQGNSA. CDR3 nucleotide sequence: TGTGCCAGCAGCTTAGAGGGGCCTAGCGGAGGGTATACAGATACGCAGTATTTT. It yields the protein CASSLEGPSGGYTDTQYF.

The CDR3 sequence: CASSQQDTGYTF. The CDR3 DNA sequence: TGTGCCAGCAGCCAACAGGATACTGGCTACACCTTC. The chain links TRBV3-1 (or the pseudogene TRBV3-2) to TRBJ1-2, with D unresolved. Germline V gene sequence: CDR1 LGHDT, CDR2 YNNKEL (reference sequence). The CDR3 consists of 12 residues. Trimming took off 2 bases at V and 7 bases at J, with 8 bases between the two ends.

The chain employs TRBV5-1 and TRBJ2-1; maybe TRBD2 (6 bases). The germline gives CDR1 SGHRS, CDR2 YFSETQ. The CDR3 runs 15 residues. Trimming took 0 bases from V and 0 from J, leaving 7 bases between them. Here the CDR3 DNA reads TGCGCCAGCAGCTTGGTCGGGGGCTCCTACAATGAGCAGTTCTTC. It translates to CASSLVGGSYNEQFF.

The gene calls are TRBV2 and TRBJ1-1; 8 bases align to TRBD1. The CDR3 length is 13 residues. Germline V gene lookup returns CDR1 SNHLY and CDR2 FYNNEI. V dropped 5 bases and J dropped 5; count of bases not matched to a gene: 4. The CDR3 DNA reads as TGTGCCAGCAGTCCAGGGGGCTATACTGAAGCTTTCTTT. It yields the protein CASSPGGYTEAFF. Drawing the rest from reference TRBV2 and TRBJ1-1, the complete variable domain is EPEVTQTPSHQVTQMGQEVILRCVPISNHLYFYWYRQILGQKVEFLVSFYNNEISEKSEIFDDQFSVERPDGSNFTLKIRSTKLEDSAMYFCASSPGGYTEAFFGQGTRLTVV.

The genes are TRBV7-2 and TRBJ1-3; D gene uncertain. This CDR3 has 12 residues. Germline assignment: CDR1 SGHTA and CDR2 FQGNSA. V was shortened by 1 base and J by 9 bases, with 7 bases between the two germline ends. CDR3 in amino acids: CASSLGRSTIYF. The CDR3 bases are TGTGCCAGCAGCTTAGGACGGAGCACCATATATTTT.

This chain joins TRBV5-6 and TRBJ1-1, with D perhaps TRBD1 (5 bases). Trimming took off 0 bases at V and 5 bases at J, with 11 bases between the two ends. There are 14 residues in the CDR3. Germline-derived CDR1 and CDR2 are SGHDT and YYEEEE. The CDR3 DNA follows: TGTGCCAGCAGCTTGGGACAGAGAGGTACTGAAGCTTTCTTT. The encoded protein is CASSLGQRGTEAFF.

This clone came up once. The chain joins TRBV27 to TRBJ1-2; D unresolved. V lost 3 bases and J lost 1, with 12 bases in between. Germline-derived CDR1 and CDR2 are MNHEY and SMNVEV (reference sequence). This CDR3 comprises 15 residues. CDR3 in DNA: TGTGCCAGCAGTTTTACCGGCGGCTTTAACTATGGCTACACCTTC. Translated, it gives CASSFTGGFNYGYTF.

The chain carries TRBV7-6 and TRBJ2-7, with 8 bases aligning to TRBD2. With V trimmed by 5 bases and J by 6 bases, 3 bases remained unmatched. The CDR3 totals 12 residues. Germline V gene sequence: CDR1 SGHVS, CDR2 FNYEAQ. DNA of the CDR3: TGTGCCAGCAGCCCGGGGGGGGTCGAGCAGTACTTC. Translating it yields CASSPGGVEQYF.

This clone appeared a single time. V and J are TRBV7-8 and TRBJ2-1, with D maybe TRBD2 (5 bases). The V gene lost 4 bases and the J gene lost 8 bases, with 15 bases spanning the gap. The CDR3 spans 14 residues. CDR1 SGHVS and CDR2 FQNEAQ come from the germline V gene. As DNA, the CDR3 is TGTGCCAGCAGCTCCCAAAAGCGGAACGATGAGCAGTTCTTC. It yields the protein CASSSQKRNDEQFF.

A single count supports this clone. The chain recombines TRBV6-1 with TRBJ2-2; no reliable D call. CDR1 MNHNS and CDR2 SASEGT come from the germline V gene. The CDR3 is made up of 15 amino acids. V lost 1 base, J lost 1 base, and 7 bases lay in between. The CDR3 sequence: CASSEVRMNTGELFF. The CDR3 DNA reads TGTGCCAGCAGTGAAGTCAGGATGAACACCGGGGAGCTGTTTTTT.

This chain joins TRBV7-9 and TRBJ2-5; D is perhaps TRBD2 (5 bases). The CDR3 covers 14 residues. CDR1 is SEHNR, CDR2 FQNEAQ, per germline (reference sequence). Trimming took off 3 bases at V and 3 bases at J, with 11 bases between the two ends. The DNA of the CDR3 is TGTGCCAGCAGCTTTATGACTATCGAAGAGACCCAGTACTTC. It codes for CASSFMTIEETQYF.

This clone is a singleton in its sample. The chain joins TRBV6-5 to TRBJ1-2, with D uncertain. The V end lost 7 bases, the J end lost 6 bases, and 18 bases lay between the germline ends. This CDR3 spans 14 amino acids. Germline V gives CDR1 MNHEY, CDR2 SVGAGI. CDR3 amino acids: CASTDAGFGHGYTF. CDR3 DNA: TGTGCCAGCACCGACGCGGGCTTTGGGCATGGCTACACCTTC.

This chain joins TRBV5-6 and TRBJ2-2; 8 bases map to TRBD1. The length of the CDR3 is 16 residues. Germline trimming cut 2 bases from V and 7 bases from J; bases unmatched to any gene: 10. Germline CDR1 and CDR2: SGHDT and YYEEEE. The CDR3 DNA is TGTGCCAGCAGCTTCTTGGGACAGGTCGGGAGCGGGGAGCTGTTTTTT. This sequence encodes CASSFLGQVGSGELFF.

The chain employs TRBV3-1 (or the pseudogene TRBV3-2) and TRBJ1-2; D is possibly TRBD1 (6 bases). The CDR3 is 15 residues long. V was trimmed by 5 bases and J by 6 bases, leaving 19 bases between them. Germline CDR1 and CDR2: LGHDT and YNNKEL (reference sequence). The CDR3 nucleotides read TGTGCCAGCAGCTTCTTACCACCTAAGGGGGATGGCTACACCTTC. Protein: CASSFLPPKGDGYTF.

The rearrangement uses TRBV3-1 (or the pseudogene TRBV3-2) and TRBJ2-3, with D hard to call. Looked up from germline, CDR1 is LGHDT and CDR2 is YNNKEL (reference sequence). Trimming took 4 bases from V and 2 from J, leaving 16 bases between them. The CDR3 length is 16 residues. CDR3 amino acids: CASSPTRQTFTDTQYF. CDR3 sequence (DNA): TGTGCCAGCAGCCCAACCCGACAAACTTTCACAGATACGCAGTATTTT.

This chain links TRBV6-5 with TRBJ2-2; the match to TRBD2 covers 10 bases. Germline V gene lookup returns CDR1 MNHEY and CDR2 SVGAGI. V lost 6 bases, J lost 4 bases, and 5 bases stayed unmatched. The CDR3 length is 15 residues. CDR3 in DNA: TGTGCCAGCAGACGCCGACTAGCGGGCACCGGGGAGCTGTTTTTT. This sequence encodes CASRRRLAGTGELFF.

The chain has TRBV9 and TRBJ1-2, with TRBD1 as a possible D gene (5 bases). Germline V CDR1 and CDR2: SGDLS, YYNGEE. V lost 3 bases and J lost 5, with 17 bases in between. CDR3 length equals 15 residues. This CDR3 reads CASSASGQGGYGYTF. CDR3 nucleotide sequence: TGTGCCAGCAGCGCCAGTGGGCAGGGAGGTTATGGCTACACCTTC.

The chain couples TRBV19 to TRBJ1-2; 7 nucleotides match TRBD1. From germline, CDR1 is LNHDA and CDR2 SQIVND (reference sequence). The CDR3 runs 13 residues. V trimming: 7 bases; J trimming: 6 bases; junction bases outside the gene matches: 8. CDR3 bases: TGTGCCAGTACAACACAGGGGCGCAATGGCTACACCTTC. Protein: CASTTQGRNGYTF. Based on the CDR3 plus reference TRBV19 and TRBJ1-2, the full variable domain is DGGITQSPKYLFRKEGQNVTLSCEQNLNHDAMYWYRQDPGQGLRLIYYSQIVNDFQKGDIAEGYSVSREKKESFPLTVTSAQKNPTAFYLCASTTQGRNGYTFGSGTRLTVV.

This chain uses TRBV5-1 with TRBJ2-1, with TRBD2 matching 8 bases. The CDR3 has 16 residues. Germline CDR1 and CDR2: SGHRS and YFSETQ. The V segment lost 4 bases and the J segment 8 bases; nucleotides outside the gene matches: 14. The CDR3 protein is CASSPPSGGLEDEQFF. The CDR3 nucleotides are TGCGCCAGCAGCCCACCCAGCGGGGGCCTAGAAGATGAGCAGTTCTTC.

This chain connects TRBV5-1 to TRBJ2-5, with no clear D. The germline CDR1 and CDR2 sequences are SGHRS and YFSETQ. V was pared by 1 base and J by 4 bases, with 8 bases between. The CDR3 covers 13 residues. In nucleotides, the CDR3 is TGCGCCAGCAGCTTGCAACCGGGAGAGACCCAGTACTTC. It specifies CASSLQPGETQYF.

The chain is built from TRBV21-1 and TRBJ1-2. TRBV21-1 is a documented pseudogene. The CDR3 loop spans 14 amino acids. CDR3 sequence (DNA): TGTGCCAGGGTGTTTCGGGGGAGAGGATATGGCTACACCTTC. Its protein is CARVFRGRGYGYTF.

CDR3 amino acids: CSVGASNQPQHF. The DNA for the CDR3 is TGCAGCGTTGGGGCGAGCAATCAGCCCCAGCATTTT. This chain joins TRBV29-1 and TRBJ1-5, with D unresolved. The CDR3 consists of 12 residues. The V end was cut by 4 bases, the J end by 1 base, with 5 bases between. Germline CDR1 SQVTM, CDR2 ANQGSEA. The variable domain in full, with the rest retrieved from reference TRBV29-1 and TRBJ1-5, is SAVISQKPSRDICQRGTSLTIQCQVDSQVTMMFWYRQQPGQSLTLIATANQGSEATYESGFVIDKFPISRPNLTFSTLTVSNMSPEDSSIYLCSVGASNQPQHFGDGTRLSIL.

The chain employs TRBV29-1 and TRBJ2-1; D is ambiguous. V was shortened by 3 bases and J by 0 bases, with 6 bases between the two germline ends. The CDR3 is made up of 13 amino acids. Germline V gene lookup returns CDR1 SQVTM and CDR2 ANQGSEA. This chain's CDR3 is CSVDTSSYNEQFF. The CDR3 DNA sequence: TGCAGCGTTGACACGAGCTCCTACAATGAGCAGTTCTTC.

V usage is TRBV7-9 and J usage is TRBJ2-7; maybe TRBD2 (6 bases). The CDR3 has 14 residues. Trimming pared 7 bases from V and 1 base from J, leaving 14 bases between. Germline V gene sequence: CDR1 SEHNR, CDR2 FQNEAQ (reference sequence). The DNA of the CDR3 is TGTGCCAGCACCACAGTGGGGGGATCCTACGAGCAGTACTTC. It translates to CASTTVGGSYEQYF.

This chain joins TRBV19 and TRBJ2-1; D is ambiguous. Germline V gene sequence: CDR1 LNHDA, CDR2 SQIVND (reference sequence). This CDR3 contains 12 residues. The ends were cut back, 3 bases at V and 7 bases at J, with 7 bases in the middle. The chain's CDR3 is CASSIGRNEQFF. DNA of the CDR3: TGTGCCAGTAGTATCGGTCGAAATGAGCAGTTCTTC.